This TCR beta chain was documented in a study of cytomegalovirus exposure and HLA in healthy donors. Looking at the study overall: A subsequent analysis reported that the 120 validation repertoires were produced on the same platform that had also been used for the roughly 700 first-cohort repertoires.

Separation from the approximately 690-subject first cohort characterized the 120-subject validation cohort, to which the donors belonged. This CDR3 region has 16 residues. Trimming removed 4 bases from V and 4 bases from J, with 20 bases in between. Germline values: CDR1 MDHEN, CDR2 SYDVKM. Assay used: immunoSEQ multiplex PCR; TCRdb lists only in-frame clones, some missing. Among roughly 48,000 clones listed, 94% were seen once. For this clone: Its target is unknown.

Findings and limits, study-wide: In vitro assays verified that a few CMV-associated chains recognized CMV antigens specifically. It was 150 to 200 TCR beta chains that were listed as cytomegalovirus-associated.

The clonotype originates from a woman younger than 35 in good health and CMV-seropositive. Sequencing used PBMCs. The J gene is TRBJ2-7, the V gene TRBV28; D not certain. The DNA of the CDR3 is TGTGCCAGCAGTTCATTTATAGCCCTCATAGAGTACGAGCAGTACTTC. Its protein product is CASSSFIALIEYEQYF.